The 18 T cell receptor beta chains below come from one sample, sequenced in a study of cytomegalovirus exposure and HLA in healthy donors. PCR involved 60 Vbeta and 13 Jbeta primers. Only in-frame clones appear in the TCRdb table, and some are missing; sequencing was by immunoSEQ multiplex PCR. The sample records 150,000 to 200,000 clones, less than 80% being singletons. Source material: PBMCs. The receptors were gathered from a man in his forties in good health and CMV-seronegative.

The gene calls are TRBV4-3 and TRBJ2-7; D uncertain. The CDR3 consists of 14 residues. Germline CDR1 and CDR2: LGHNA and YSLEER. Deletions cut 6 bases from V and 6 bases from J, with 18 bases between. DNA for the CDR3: TGCGCCAGCAGTTTAGGCAGGTCATCGAGCGAGCAGTACTTC. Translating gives CASSLGRSSSEQYF.

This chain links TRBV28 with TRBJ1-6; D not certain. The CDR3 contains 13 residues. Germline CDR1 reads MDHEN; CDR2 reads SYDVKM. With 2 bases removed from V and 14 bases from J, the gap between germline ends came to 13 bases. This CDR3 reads CASSLRQRRALHF. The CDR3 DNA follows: TGTGCCAGCAGTTTACGCCAGAGGAGAGCCCTCCACTTT.

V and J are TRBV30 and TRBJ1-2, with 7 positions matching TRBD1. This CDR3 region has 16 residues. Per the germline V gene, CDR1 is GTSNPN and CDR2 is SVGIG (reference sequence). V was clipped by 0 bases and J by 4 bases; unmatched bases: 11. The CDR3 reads CAWSVRGRGRFYGYTF. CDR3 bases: TGTGCCTGGAGTGTACGGGGAAGGGGGCGGTTCTATGGCTACACCTTC.

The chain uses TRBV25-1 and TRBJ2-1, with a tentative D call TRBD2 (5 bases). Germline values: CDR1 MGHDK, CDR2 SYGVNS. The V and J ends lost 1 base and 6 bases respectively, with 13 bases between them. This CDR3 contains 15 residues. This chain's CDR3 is CASSESEGVGNEQFF. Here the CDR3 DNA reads TGTGCCAGCAGTGAATCAGAGGGAGTAGGCAATGAGCAGTTCTTC.

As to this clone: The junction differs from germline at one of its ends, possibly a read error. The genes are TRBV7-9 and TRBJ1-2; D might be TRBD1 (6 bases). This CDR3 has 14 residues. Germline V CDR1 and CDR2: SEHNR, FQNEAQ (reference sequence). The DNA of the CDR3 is TGTTCCAGCAGCCGAAGGGGGAGAGTCTATGGCTACACCTTC. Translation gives CSSSRRGRVYGYTF.

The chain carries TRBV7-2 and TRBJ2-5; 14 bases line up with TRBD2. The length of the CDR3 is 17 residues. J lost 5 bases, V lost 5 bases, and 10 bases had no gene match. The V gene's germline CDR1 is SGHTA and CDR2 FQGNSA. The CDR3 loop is CASSRGLAGGLGETQYF. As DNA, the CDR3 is TGTGCCAGCAGCCGAGGACTAGCGGGAGGATTAGGGGAGACCCAGTACTTC.

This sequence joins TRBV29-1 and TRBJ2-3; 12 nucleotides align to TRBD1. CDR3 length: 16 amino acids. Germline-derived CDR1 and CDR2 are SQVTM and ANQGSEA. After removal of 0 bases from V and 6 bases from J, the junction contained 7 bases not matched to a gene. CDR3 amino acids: CSVEDRWGQGADTQYF. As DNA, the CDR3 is TGCAGCGTTGAAGATCGTTGGGGACAGGGGGCCGATACGCAGTATTTT.

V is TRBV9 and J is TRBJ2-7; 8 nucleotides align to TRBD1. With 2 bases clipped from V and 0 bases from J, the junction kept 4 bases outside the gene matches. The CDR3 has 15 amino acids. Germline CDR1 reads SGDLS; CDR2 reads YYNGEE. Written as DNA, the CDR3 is TGTGCCAGCAGCGTCACAGGGGGGTCCTCCTACGAGCAGTACTTC. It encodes CASSVTGGSSYEQYF.

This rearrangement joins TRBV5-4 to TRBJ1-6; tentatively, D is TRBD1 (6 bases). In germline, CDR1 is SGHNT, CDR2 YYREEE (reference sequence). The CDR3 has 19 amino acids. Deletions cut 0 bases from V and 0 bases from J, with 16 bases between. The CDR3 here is CASSLGGTGPSSYNSPLHF. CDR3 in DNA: TGTGCCAGCAGCTTGGGGGGAACAGGGCCGAGCTCCTATAATTCACCCCTCCACTTT.

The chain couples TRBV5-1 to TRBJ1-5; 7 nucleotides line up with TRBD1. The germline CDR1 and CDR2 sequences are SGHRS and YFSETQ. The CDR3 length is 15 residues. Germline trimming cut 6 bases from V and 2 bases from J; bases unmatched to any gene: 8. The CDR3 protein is CASKITGDGNQPQHF. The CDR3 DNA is TGCGCCAGCAAAATTACAGGGGATGGCAATCAGCCCCAGCATTTT.

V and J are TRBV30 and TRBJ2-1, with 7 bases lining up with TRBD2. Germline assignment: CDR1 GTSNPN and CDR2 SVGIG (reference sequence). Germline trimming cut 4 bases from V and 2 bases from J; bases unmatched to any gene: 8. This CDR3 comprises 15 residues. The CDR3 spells CAWTLRGLTYNEQFF. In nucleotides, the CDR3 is TGTGCCTGGACCCTCCGGGGACTAACCTACAATGAGCAGTTCTTC.

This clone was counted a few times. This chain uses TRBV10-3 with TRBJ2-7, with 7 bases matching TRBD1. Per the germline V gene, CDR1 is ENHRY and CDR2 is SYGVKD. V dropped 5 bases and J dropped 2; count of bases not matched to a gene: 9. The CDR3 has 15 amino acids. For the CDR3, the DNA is TGTGCCATCAGTACCCGGGACAGACAAACCTACGAGCAGTACTTC. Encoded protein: CAISTRDRQTYEQYF.

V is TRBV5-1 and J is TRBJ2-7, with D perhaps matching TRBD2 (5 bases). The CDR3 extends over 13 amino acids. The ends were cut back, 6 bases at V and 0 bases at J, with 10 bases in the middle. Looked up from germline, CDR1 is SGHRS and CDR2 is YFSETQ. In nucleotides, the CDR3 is TGCGCCAGCACGGCGGGTGGCTCCTACGAGCAGTACTTC. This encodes CASTAGGSYEQYF. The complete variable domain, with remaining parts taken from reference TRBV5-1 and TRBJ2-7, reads KAGVTQTPRYLIKTRGQQVTLSCSPISGHRSVSWYQQTPGQGLQFLFEYFSETQRNKGNFPGRFSGRQFSNSRSEMNVSTLELGDSALYLCASTAGGSYEQYFGPGTRLTVT.

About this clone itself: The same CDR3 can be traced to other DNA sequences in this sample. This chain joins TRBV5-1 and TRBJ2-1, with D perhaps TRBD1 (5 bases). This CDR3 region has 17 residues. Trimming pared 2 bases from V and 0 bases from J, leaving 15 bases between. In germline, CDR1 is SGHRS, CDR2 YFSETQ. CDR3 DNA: TGCGCCAGCAGCTTTTACAGGACACTCAACTCCTACAATGAGCAGTTCTTC. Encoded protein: CASSFYRTLNSYNEQFF.

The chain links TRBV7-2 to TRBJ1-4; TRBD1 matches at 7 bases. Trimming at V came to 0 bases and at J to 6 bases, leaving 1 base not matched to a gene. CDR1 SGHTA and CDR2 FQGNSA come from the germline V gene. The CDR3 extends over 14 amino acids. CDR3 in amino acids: CASSLARGDEKLFF. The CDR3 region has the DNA TGTGCCAGCAGCTTAGCCAGGGGGGATGAAAAACTGTTTTTT.

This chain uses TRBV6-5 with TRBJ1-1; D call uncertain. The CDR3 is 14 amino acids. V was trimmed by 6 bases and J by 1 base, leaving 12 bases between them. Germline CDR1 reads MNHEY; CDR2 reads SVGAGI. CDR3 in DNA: TGTGCCAGCAGAGTCGGAGGGTCGAACACTGAAGCTTTCTTT. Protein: CASRVGGSNTEAFF.

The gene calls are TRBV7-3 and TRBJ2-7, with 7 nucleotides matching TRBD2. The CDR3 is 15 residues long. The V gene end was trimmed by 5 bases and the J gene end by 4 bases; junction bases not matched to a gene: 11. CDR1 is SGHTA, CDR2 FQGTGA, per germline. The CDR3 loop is CASSPQGGLVYEQYF. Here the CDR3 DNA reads TGTGCCAGCAGCCCTCAGGGAGGACTAGTGTACGAGCAGTACTTC.

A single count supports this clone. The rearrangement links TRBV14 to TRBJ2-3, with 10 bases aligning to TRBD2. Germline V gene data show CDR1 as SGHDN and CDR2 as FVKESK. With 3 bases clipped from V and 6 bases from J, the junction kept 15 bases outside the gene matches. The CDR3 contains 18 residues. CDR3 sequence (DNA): TGTGCCAGCAGCCAGGACCTTGGTGGGACTAGCGTTGCGGATACGCAGTATTTT. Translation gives CASSQDLGGTSVADTQYF.